This TCR beta chain was retrieved from a study of T cell clones after liver transplantation. The data were produced by immunoSEQ multiplex PCR, yet TCRdb's version contains in-frame clones alone and is incomplete. The profile shows some 80,000 clones, roughly 84% of them singletons. The germline CDR1 and CDR2 sequences are SGHNT and YYREEE (reference sequence). The junction had 7 bases not matched to a gene; V was cut back by 0 bases and J by 5 bases. The CDR3 covers 16 residues. The sequence came from a human patient who received a liver transplant. The graft donor may be the source of some T cells. J is TRBJ2-7 and V is TRBV5-4, with 11 bases aligning to TRBD1. Specimen: CD4+ T cells from blood, collected roughly 50 months after liver transplant. In DNA form, the CDR3 reads TGTGCCAGCAGCTTGGTGGGGGACAGGGGGAGAAACGAGCAGTACTTC. This translates into CASSLVGDRGRNEQYF.